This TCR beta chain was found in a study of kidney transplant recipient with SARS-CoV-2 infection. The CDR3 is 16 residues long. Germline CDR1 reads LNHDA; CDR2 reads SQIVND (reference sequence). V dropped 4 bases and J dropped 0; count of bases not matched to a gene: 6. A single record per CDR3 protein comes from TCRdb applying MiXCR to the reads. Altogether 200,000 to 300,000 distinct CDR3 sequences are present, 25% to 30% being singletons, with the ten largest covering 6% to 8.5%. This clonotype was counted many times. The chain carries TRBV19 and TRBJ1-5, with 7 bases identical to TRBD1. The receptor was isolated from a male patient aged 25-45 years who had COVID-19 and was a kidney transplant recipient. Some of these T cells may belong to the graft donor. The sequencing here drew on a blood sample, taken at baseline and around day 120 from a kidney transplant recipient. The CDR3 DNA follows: TGTGCCAGTAGTAAGTGGGACAGCCTTAGCAATCAGCCCCAGCATTTT. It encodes CASSKWDSLSNQPQHF.